These 23 T cell receptor beta chains originate from one sample sequenced in a study of T cell responses to AZD1222 COVID-19 vaccine. The table came from immunoSEQ multiplex PCR; TCRdb's copy has only in-frame clones and leaves some out. The data hold some 150,000 clones, with roughly 91% observed a single time. The sample here was peripheral blood, taken 28 days after the second AZD1222 dose. The receptors were gathered from an adult who received the AZD1222 COVID-19 vaccine.

The rearrangement uses TRBV15 and TRBJ1-1; 7 positions match TRBD1. Germline V lookup: CDR1 LNHNV, CDR2 YYDKDF (reference sequence). V was clipped by 5 bases and J by 4 bases; unmatched bases: 10. The CDR3 is made up of 15 amino acids. Written as DNA, the CDR3 is TGTGCCACCAGCGGAAACAGGGGTTTGGGCACTGAAGCTTTCTTT. This translates into CATSGNRGLGTEAFF.

The CDR3 is CASSPLGTNYGYTF. The CDR3 DNA is TGTGCCAGCAGCCCGTTAGGTACTAACTATGGCTACACCTTC. The chain is built from TRBV14 and TRBJ1-2; D is ambiguous. The CDR3 covers 14 residues. V lost 4 bases and J lost 0, with 9 bases in between. Germline lookup yields CDR1 SGHDN and CDR2 FVKESK.

The genes are TRBV18 and TRBJ2-7; TRBD1 aligns across 7 bases. J lost 1 base, V lost 3 bases, and 6 bases had no gene match. This CDR3 is 15 amino acids long. Per germline, CDR1 KGHSH and CDR2 LQKENI. Here the CDR3 DNA reads TGTGCCAGCTCACCCAATGGACAGGTTTCCTACGAGCAGTACTTC. It codes for CASSPNGQVSYEQYF.

The chain joins TRBV9 to TRBJ1-1; maybe TRBD1 (5 bases). The germline V gene encodes CDR1 SGDLS and CDR2 YYNGEE. The CDR3 consists of 15 residues. V shed 5 bases and J shed 2 bases, with 16 bases lying between them. The CDR3 DNA reads as TGTGCCAGCAGGGCACATTTCGGGGGAAACACTGAAGCTTTCTTT. It is translated as CASRAHFGGNTEAFF.

The chain has TRBV28 and TRBJ2-3, with no clear D. Trimming shortened V by 6 bases and J by 0 bases, and 7 bases separated the two germline ends. Per the germline V gene, CDR1 is MDHEN and CDR2 is SYDVKM. This CDR3 contains 13 residues. CDR3 in amino acids: CASRVRSTDTQYF. CDR3 nucleotide sequence: TGTGCCAGCAGAGTCCGCAGCACAGATACGCAGTATTTT. Drawing the rest from reference TRBV28 and TRBJ2-3, the complete variable domain is DVKVTQSSRYLVKRTGEKVFLECVQDMDHENMFWYRQDPGLGLRLIYFSYDVKMKEKGDIPEGYSVSREKKERFSLILESASTNQTSMYLCASRVRSTDTQYFGPGTRLTVL.

The chain carries TRBV9 and TRBJ2-5, with no clear D. The CDR3 length is 14 residues. Germline V gene data show CDR1 as SGDLS and CDR2 as YYNGEE. Trimming took off 2 bases at V and 5 bases at J, with 13 bases between the two ends. This chain's CDR3 is CASSVRGSTETQYF. As DNA, the CDR3 is TGTGCCAGCAGCGTTCGAGGCTCGACGGAGACCCAGTACTTC.

This chain connects TRBV28 to TRBJ2-1; 7 nucleotides line up with TRBD1. V gave up 8 bases and J gave up 3 bases; unmatched junction bases: 10. This CDR3 comprises 15 residues. From germline, CDR1 is MDHEN and CDR2 SYDVKM. CDR3: CASLRRTGRYNEQFF. DNA of the CDR3: TGTGCCAGCCTGCGGCGGACAGGACGCTACAATGAGCAGTTCTTC.

The chain employs TRBV27 and TRBJ2-1; no reliable D call. This CDR3 comprises 14 residues. V lost 6 bases, J lost 4 bases, and 13 bases lay in between. Germline V gives CDR1 MNHEY, CDR2 SMNVEV (reference sequence). The CDR3 protein is CASRVQGKYNEQFF. CDR3 bases: TGTGCCAGCAGGGTTCAAGGGAAATACAATGAGCAGTTCTTC.

The chain uses TRBV19 and TRBJ1-1, with 9 positions matching TRBD1. The CDR3 spans 13 residues. V trimming: 4 bases; J trimming: 8 bases; junction bases outside the gene matches: 5. The germline V gene encodes CDR1 LNHDA and CDR2 SQIVND (reference sequence). CDR3 loop: CASSSNRGREAFF. The CDR3 bases are TGTGCCAGTAGTAGTAACAGGGGGCGAGAAGCTTTCTTT.

The chain employs TRBV7-9 and TRBJ2-1; a possible D gene is TRBD1 (6 bases). The CDR3 loop spans 14 amino acids. Trimming pared 5 bases from V and 5 bases from J, leaving 13 bases between. Germline loops: CDR1 SEHNR, CDR2 FQNEAQ (reference sequence). The CDR3 DNA sequence: TGTGCCAGCAGCATCGGGACACGCGACAATGAGCAGTTCTTC. The encoded protein is CASSIGTRDNEQFF.

The chain employs TRBV4-1 and TRBJ1-1; D is ambiguous. Looked up from germline, CDR1 is MGHRA and CDR2 is YSYEKL. The CDR3 is 12 amino acids. V lost 5 bases, J lost 9 bases, and 13 bases lay in between. The CDR3: CASSSHEKKAFF. As DNA, the CDR3 is TGCGCCAGCAGCTCCCATGAGAAAAAAGCTTTCTTT.

The rearrangement uses TRBV6-5 and TRBJ1-5; perhaps TRBD1 as D (5 bases). Germline V lookup: CDR1 MNHEY, CDR2 SVGAGI. The CDR3 sequence is 15 residues long. Trimming took off 2 bases at V and 9 bases at J, with 17 bases between the two ends. Written as DNA, the CDR3 is TGTGCCAGCAGTTACGGCAGGGAAGGGGAATGGCCCCAGCATTTT. This encodes CASSYGREGEWPQHF.

The rearrangement links TRBV19 to TRBJ1-6; 8 nucleotides line up with TRBD1. In germline, CDR1 is LNHDA, CDR2 SQIVND (reference sequence). After removal of 6 bases from V and 8 bases from J, the junction contained 3 bases not matched to a gene. The CDR3 totals 13 residues. This CDR3 reads CASRDRVDSPLHF. In DNA, the CDR3 is TGTGCCAGTAGGGACAGGGTAGATTCACCCCTCCACTTT.

In its sample, this clone was seen once. The chain couples TRBV29-1 to TRBJ2-3; D is unclear. The CDR3 covers 12 residues. V lost 1 base and J lost 4, with 6 bases in between. CDR1 SQVTM and CDR2 ANQGSEA come from the germline V gene. CDR3 in DNA: TGCAGCGTTGAAGCCCTAGCAGATACGCAGTATTTT. Amino acid sequence: CSVEALADTQYF.

This clone occurred once. The rearrangement links TRBV4-3 to TRBJ2-5; D uncertain. V dropped 1 base and J dropped 5 bases, with 8 bases sitting between them. The CDR3 contains 13 residues. From germline, CDR1 is LGHNA and CDR2 YSLEER. As DNA, the CDR3 is TGCGCCAGCAGCCAAGTTCAAGGGGAGACCCAGTACTTC. The encoded protein is CASSQVQGETQYF.

The genes are TRBV28 and TRBJ1-4; weak D call: TRBD1 (5 bases). Germline CDR1 is MDHEN and CDR2 is SYDVKM. Trimming removed 1 base from V and 6 bases from J, with 18 bases in between. The CDR3 contains 17 residues. The DNA of the CDR3 is TGTGCCAGCAGTTTATTGGGGACGAGGCCGTCGGATGAAAAACTGTTTTTT. Its translation is CASSLLGTRPSDEKLFF.

This clone was detected once. The chain couples TRBV29-1 to TRBJ2-1; D is ambiguous. CDR1 and CDR2 from the germline V gene are SQVTM and ANQGSEA. This CDR3 has 10 amino acids. V lost 4 bases and J 9 bases, leaving 7 bases between the germline ends. This CDR3 reads CSVGDTEQFF. CDR3 bases: TGCAGCGTTGGGGATACTGAGCAGTTCTTC.

J is TRBJ1-3 and V is TRBV28; D perhaps matches TRBD1 (6 bases). Germline V gene lookup returns CDR1 MDHEN and CDR2 SYDVKM. V lost 3 bases and J 1 base, leaving 7 bases between the germline ends. The CDR3 extends over 14 amino acids. The CDR3 region is CASSFRGSGNTIYF. The DNA of the CDR3 is TGTGCCAGCAGTTTCAGGGGTTCTGGAAACACCATATATTTT.

J is TRBJ1-3 and V is TRBV27; D possibly corresponds to TRBD1 (6 bases). V shed 6 bases and J shed 4 bases, with 16 bases lying between them. The CDR3 consists of 15 residues. Per germline, CDR1 MNHEY and CDR2 SMNVEV (reference sequence). The DNA of the CDR3 is TGTGCCAGCAGGACATCCACAGGGCGCGGAAACACCATATATTTT. Residues: CASRTSTGRGNTIYF.

The chain is built from TRBV9 and TRBJ1-1; D is unresolved. Trimming stripped 0 bases from V and 1 base from J, with 7 bases between. The CDR3 loop spans 14 amino acids. Germline CDR1 is SGDLS and CDR2 is YYNGEE. CDR3 residues: CASSVGPGNTEAFF. The CDR3 nucleotides read TGTGCCAGCAGCGTAGGTCCGGGGAACACTGAAGCTTTCTTT.

V gene TRBV5-4 combines with J gene TRBJ2-2; 11 bases align to TRBD2. The CDR3 contains 16 residues. The V segment lost 4 bases and the J segment 3 bases; nucleotides outside the gene matches: 5. CDR1 is SGHNT, CDR2 YYREEE, per germline (reference sequence). The chain's CDR3 is CASSTGTSGYTGELFF. The CDR3 DNA reads TGTGCCAGCAGCACTGGGACTAGCGGATACACCGGGGAGCTGTTTTTT.

The rearrangement joins TRBV10-3 to TRBJ2-1; TRBD1 agrees at 11 bases. The J segment lost 5 bases and the V segment lost 4 bases, leaving 4 bases of the junction unmatched. CDR3 size: 15 residues. The germline V gene encodes CDR1 ENHRY and CDR2 SYGVKD. The CDR3 coding sequence is TGTGCCATCAGTGGTGGGGACAGGGGGAACAATGAGCAGTTCTTC. Translation gives CAISGGDRGNNEQFF.

V and J are TRBV28 and TRBJ2-1; 9 bases line up with TRBD1. The CDR3 is 12 residues long. The junction had 6 bases not matched to a gene; V was cut back by 5 bases and J by 13 bases. Germline V gene sequence: CDR1 MDHEN, CDR2 SYDVKM. The CDR3 protein is CASSPQGQGQFF. Written as DNA, the CDR3 is TGTGCCAGCAGTCCCCAGGGACAGGGACAGTTCTTC.